This entry lists 14 T cell receptor beta chains sequenced from one sample in a study of human T cells and chemical hapten exposure. Indicated time point: patch test 2, 6 weeks after DPC sensitization. Noted treatment: therapeutic diphenylcyclopropenone sensitization with weekly scalp DPC. TCRdb re-analysed the RACE reads in MiXCR, keeping a single row per CDR3 protein. Among fewer than 100,000 distinct CDR3 sequences, approximately 10% were seen once, and the ten largest hold approximately 1.4%. The material sequenced was whole blood, taken in connection with sensitization to the hapten diphenylcyclopropenone (DPC). Receptors were obtained from a man aged 18 to 30 with alopecia areata. Some clones in this sample may be carry-over from other donors' samples.

There are a few counts of this clonotype. This chain joins TRBV28 and TRBJ2-5; D ambiguous. Germline V lookup: CDR1 MDHEN, CDR2 SYDVKM. V lost 3 bases to trimming and J lost 7 bases, with 15 bases between them. CDR3 length equals 14 residues. CDR3 in amino acids: CASSLALRPATQYF. The CDR3 DNA sequence: TGTGCCAGCAGTTTGGCCCTCAGGCCGGCGACCCAGTACTTC.

This clonotype was counted between two and nine times. J is TRBJ2-2 and V is TRBV19; 10 bases fit TRBD1. Germline CDR1 and CDR2: LNHDA and SQIVND (reference sequence). Trimming took 5 bases from V and 3 from J; bases not matched to a gene: 6. This CDR3 comprises 16 residues. The CDR3 nucleotides are TGTGCCAGTAGTTCACCGACAGGGGGCTACACCGGGGAGCTGTTTTTT. This translates into CASSSPTGGYTGELFF. Filled out from reference TRBV19 and TRBJ2-2, the complete variable domain reads DGGITQSPKYLFRKEGQNVTLSCEQNLNHDAMYWYRQDPGQGLRLIYYSQIVNDFQKGDIAEGYSVSREKKESFPLTVTSAQKNPTAFYLCASSSPTGGYTGELFFGEGSRLTVL.

This clonotype was observed a handful of times. The rearrangement links TRBV4-3 to TRBJ1-2, with a tentative D call TRBD1 (5 bases). There are 13 residues in the CDR3. Trimming stripped 2 bases from V and 6 bases from J, with 10 bases between. Germline V gives CDR1 LGHNA, CDR2 YSLEER. CDR3 sequence reads: CASSQTIRDGYTF. The CDR3 bases are TGCGCCAGCAGCCAAACAATCAGGGATGGCTACACCTTC.

This chain uses TRBV6-1 with TRBJ1-3, with a weak D call TRBD1 (6 bases). The CDR3 covers 15 residues. With 7 bases removed from V and 3 bases from J, the gap between germline ends came to 16 bases. Germline loops: CDR1 MNHNS, CDR2 SASEGT. The CDR3 is CASTQDSEDGNTIYF. Written as DNA, the CDR3 is TGTGCCAGCACCCAGGACAGCGAAGATGGAAACACCATATATTTT.

Only a few counts were recorded for this clonotype. The chain combines TRBV28 with TRBJ2-7; a possible D gene is TRBD2 (5 bases). Germline lookup yields CDR1 MDHEN and CDR2 SYDVKM. V was pared by 6 bases and J by 2 bases, with 11 bases between. The CDR3 loop spans 13 amino acids. CDR3 region: CASSLQRTYEQYF. DNA for the CDR3: TGTGCCAGCAGCCTACAGCGGACCTACGAGCAGTACTTC.

The sample holds a few counts of this clonotype. This chain uses TRBV12-3 or TRBV12-4 with TRBJ1-2; 7 bases align to TRBD1. This CDR3 comprises 13 residues. With V trimmed by 3 bases and J by 6 bases, 4 bases remained unmatched. In DNA, the CDR3 is TGTGCCAGCAGTTTTGGGACAGTCCATGGCTACACCTTC. Amino acids: CASSFGTVHGYTF.

This clonotype was counted a few times. This sequence joins TRBV5-4 and TRBJ2-7; D not resolved. The CDR3 loop spans 12 amino acids. Germline V CDR1 and CDR2: SGHNT, YYREEE (reference sequence). V lost 8 bases and J 3 bases, leaving 12 bases between the germline ends. In DNA form, the CDR3 reads TGTGCCAGTAGTGACTGGGGCTACGAGCAGTACTTC. It specifies CASSDWGYEQYF.

This chain links TRBV27 with TRBJ1-6; TRBD1 matches 8 bases. The germline CDR1 and CDR2 sequences are MNHEY and SMNVEV (reference sequence). With V trimmed by 4 bases and J by 10 bases, 3 bases remained unmatched. The CDR3 extends over 13 amino acids. The DNA of the CDR3 is TGTGCCAGCAGTTCGACAGGGGAATCACCCCTCCACTTT. Translation gives CASSSTGESPLHF.

This clonotype was observed at least ten times. The chain uses TRBV6-2 or TRBV6-3 and TRBJ2-1; D is undetermined. Trimming removed 4 bases at V and 11 bases at J, with 9 bases between. The CDR3 has 11 amino acids. The germline CDR1 and CDR2 sequences are MNHEY and SVGEGT. The CDR3 bases are TGTGCCAGCAGTTCTCAGGTCCAGCAGTTCTTC. Translated: CASSSQVQQFF.

This clonotype was picked up many times. The chain couples TRBV6-6 to TRBJ1-4, with D possibly being TRBD1 (6 bases). Germline lookup yields CDR1 MNHNY and CDR2 SVGAGI (reference sequence). The V end lost 2 bases, the J end lost 0 bases, and 19 bases lay between the germline ends. This CDR3 contains 19 residues. Here the CDR3 reads CASSYNRDKQIATNEKLFF. The CDR3 DNA reads as TGTGCCAGCAGTTACAACAGGGACAAGCAAATTGCAACTAATGAAAAACTGTTTTTT.

The chain joins TRBV7-3 to TRBJ1-6, with D possibly TRBD1 on 6 matching bases. Germline V gene lookup returns CDR1 SGHTA and CDR2 FQGTGA. The CDR3 loop spans 15 amino acids. V was cut by 5 bases and J by 7 bases, with 15 bases left in between. The CDR3 nucleotides are TGTGCCAGCAGCCCGGTGGTGGGGGCCAATTCACCCCTCCACTTT. Translated: CASSPVVGANSPLHF. Using reference TRBV7-3 and TRBJ1-6 for the parts outside the CDR3, the full variable domain is GAGVSQTPSNKVTEKGKYVELRCDPISGHTALYWYRQSLGQGPEFLIYFQGTGAADDSGLPNDRFFAVRPEGSVSTLKIQRTERGDSAVYLCASSPVVGANSPLHFGNGTRLTVT.

The chain combines TRBV18 with TRBJ1-5; 10 positions agree with TRBD1. Germline trimming cut 3 bases from V and 5 bases from J; bases unmatched to any gene: 7. Germline V gene sequence: CDR1 KGHSH, CDR2 LQKENI. There are 16 residues in the CDR3. CDR3: CASSPPGQGNYQPQHF. In nucleotides, the CDR3 is TGTGCCAGCTCACCGCCGGGACAGGGGAATTATCAGCCCCAGCATTTT.

This clonotype was seen a handful of times. The chain employs TRBV6-2 or TRBV6-3 and TRBJ2-3, with D perhaps TRBD2 (5 bases). V dropped 7 bases and J dropped 10 bases, with 12 bases sitting between them. Looked up from germline, CDR1 is MNHEY and CDR2 is SVGEGT. CDR3 size: 11 residues. In DNA, the CDR3 is TGTGCCAGCAAGTCGGGAAGCCCGCAGTATTTT. Protein product: CASKSGSPQYF.

The genes are TRBV2 and TRBJ1-2, with D tentatively TRBD1 (5 bases). This CDR3 spans 15 amino acids. From germline, CDR1 is SNHLY and CDR2 FYNNEI. V was shortened by 6 bases and J by 7 bases, with 21 bases between the two germline ends. The CDR3 DNA follows: TGTGCCAGCAGCGGGGACGCCCCACGCGGGGTTGGCTACACCTTC. This gives the protein CASSGDAPRGVGYTF.